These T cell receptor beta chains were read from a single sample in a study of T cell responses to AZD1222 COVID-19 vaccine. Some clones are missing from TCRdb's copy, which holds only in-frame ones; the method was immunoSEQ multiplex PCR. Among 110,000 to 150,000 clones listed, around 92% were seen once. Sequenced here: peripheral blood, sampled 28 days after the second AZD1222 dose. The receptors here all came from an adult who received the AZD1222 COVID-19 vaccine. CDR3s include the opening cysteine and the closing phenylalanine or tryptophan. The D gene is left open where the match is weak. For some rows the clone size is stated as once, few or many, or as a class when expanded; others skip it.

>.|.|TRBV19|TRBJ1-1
TGTGCCAGTAGCAGGGTAGATTCGTCGTTGCCTGAAGCTTTCTTT
CASSRVDSSLPEAFF
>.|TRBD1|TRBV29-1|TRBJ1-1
TGCAGCGTGAACAGGGGGCGGAGCACTGAAGCTTTCTTT
CSVNRGRSTEAFF
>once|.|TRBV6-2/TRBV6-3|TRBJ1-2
TGTGCCAGCAGTTACGCGGGAAGAGGTGGCTACACCTTC
CASSYAGRGGYTF
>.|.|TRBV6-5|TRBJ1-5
TGTGCCAGCAGCTTGAGGGAGGGCAATCAGCCCCAGCATTTT
CASSLREGNQPQHF
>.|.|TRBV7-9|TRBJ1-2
TGTGCCAGCAGCTTAATTACAGATGGCTACACCTTC
CASSLITDGYTF
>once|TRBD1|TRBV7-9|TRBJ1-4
TGTGCCAGCAGCTCCCCGGGACAGGGGGGAGAAAAACTGTTTTTT
CASSSPGQGGEKLFF
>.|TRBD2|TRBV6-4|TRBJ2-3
TGTGCCAGCAGTGACATGGCGGGAGGACCAGATACGCAGTATTTT
CASSDMAGGPDTQYF
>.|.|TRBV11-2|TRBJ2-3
TGTGCCAGCAGCTTTGAGAGGTTAGCAGATACGCAGTATTTT
CASSFERLADTQYF
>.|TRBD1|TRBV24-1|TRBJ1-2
TGTGCCACCAGTGATTCCCAGGGGGCCGCGCCTAATAACTATGGCTACACCTTC
CATSDSQGAAPNNYGYTF
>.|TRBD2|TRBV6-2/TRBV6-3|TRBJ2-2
TGTGCCAGCAGTTATCTAGCGGGAGGGCCGGACACCGGGGAGCTGTTTTTT
CASSYLAGGPDTGELFF
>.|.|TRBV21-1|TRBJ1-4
TGTGCCAGCAGCCTCACTAATGAAAAACTGTTTTTT
CASSLTNEKLFF
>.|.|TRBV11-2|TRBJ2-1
TGTGCCAGCAGCTTACGGCAGATAAACAATGAGCAGTTCTTC
CASSLRQINNEQFF
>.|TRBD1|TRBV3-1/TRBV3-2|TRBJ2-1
TGTGCCAGCAGCGCGAGAAGCGGAGGGACAGGCGTTTTGAATGAGCAGTTCTTC
CASSARSGGTGVLNEQFF
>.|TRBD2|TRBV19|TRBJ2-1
TGTGCCAGTAGCGAACTAGCGGGAGGGCCGCCGCAGTTCTTC
CASSELAGGPPQFF
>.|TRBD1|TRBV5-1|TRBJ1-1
TGCGCCAGCAGCACGGAACGGACAGGGAACACTGAAGCTTTCTTT
CASSTERTGNTEAFF
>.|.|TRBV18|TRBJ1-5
TGTGCCAGCTCAACGACAGTAAATCAGCCCCAGCATTTT
CASSTTVNQPQHF
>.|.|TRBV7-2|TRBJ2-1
TGTGCCAGCAGCTTAATGGTCAGGGTCAATGAGCAGTTCTTC
CASSLMVRVNEQFF
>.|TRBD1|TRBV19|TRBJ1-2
TGTGCCAGTAGAGCACGACAGGGGGCTGGATATGGCTACACCTTC
CASRARQGAGYGYTF
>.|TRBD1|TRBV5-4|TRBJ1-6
TGTGCCAGCTCCGGGACAGATAATTCACCCCTCCACTTT
CASSGTDNSPLHF
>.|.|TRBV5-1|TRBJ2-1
TGCGCCAGCAGCTTGCGCGTAAGCTCCTACAATGAGCAGTTCTTC
CASSLRVSSYNEQFF
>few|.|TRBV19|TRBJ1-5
TGTGCCAGTAGTATAAAAGGGAATGGCAATCAGCCCCAGCATTTT
CASSIKGNGNQPQHF
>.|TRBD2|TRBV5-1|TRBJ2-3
TGCGCCAGCAGCTTGAGTCCGGGGGGTTCAGATACGCAGTATTTT
CASSLSPGGSDTQYF
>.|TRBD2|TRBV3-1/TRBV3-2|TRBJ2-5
TGTGCCAGCAGCCCGACTAGCGGGAACCAAGAGACCCAGTACTTC
CASSPTSGNQETQYF
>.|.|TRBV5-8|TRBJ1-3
TGTGCCAGCAGCCTCGGACGGCACTCTGGAAACACCATATATTTT
CASSLGRHSGNTIYF
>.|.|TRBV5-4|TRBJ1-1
TGTGCCAGCACCGCGGGAGGCAACACTGAAGCTTTCTTT
CASTAGGNTEAFF
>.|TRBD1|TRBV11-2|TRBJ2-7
TGTGCCAGCAGCCCGGGACAGGGGGGCTACGAGCAGTACTTC
CASSPGQGGYEQYF
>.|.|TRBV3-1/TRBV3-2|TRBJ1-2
TGTGCCAGCAGCCAAGCCCGGGAAGGCCACCCGGCAAACTATGGCTACACCTTC
CASSQAREGHPANYGYTF
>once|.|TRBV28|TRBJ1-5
TGTGCCAGCAGTCTAGGGGCAGGGGACAATCAGCCCCAGCATTTT
CASSLGAGDNQPQHF
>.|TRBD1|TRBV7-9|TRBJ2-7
TGTGCCAGCAGCTTGTGGACAGGGGGCGACGAGCAGTACTTC
CASSLWTGGDEQYF
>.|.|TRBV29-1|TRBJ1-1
TGCAGCGCCTGGACGGATATGAACACTGAAGCTTTCTTT
CSAWTDMNTEAFF
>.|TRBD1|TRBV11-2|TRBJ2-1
TGTGCCAGCAGCTTAGGACAGGGTATCCGGAATGAGCAGTTCTTC
CASSLGQGIRNEQFF
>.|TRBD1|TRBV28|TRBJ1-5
TGTGCCAGCAGTTTGGGTCTAGGGACAGGCAATCAGCCCCAGCATTTT
CASSLGLGTGNQPQHF
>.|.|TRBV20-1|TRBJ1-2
TGCAGCTACCGGCAGTACTATGGCTACACCTTC
CSYRQYYGYTF
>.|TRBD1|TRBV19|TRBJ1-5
TGTGCCAGTAGTATCATGGGACAGAGAAATCAGCCCCAGCATTTT
CASSIMGQRNQPQHF
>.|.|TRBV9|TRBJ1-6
TGTGCCAGCAGCGTGGGGAGCTCCTATAATTCACCCCTCCACTTT
CASSVGSSYNSPLHF
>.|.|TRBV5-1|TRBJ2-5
TGCGCCAGCAGCGACCAGGGGCCGCAAGAGACCCAGTACTTC
CASSDQGPQETQYF
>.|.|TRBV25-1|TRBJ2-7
TGTGCCAGCAGTGAGTGGCAGTACGAGCAGTACTTC
CASSEWQYEQYF
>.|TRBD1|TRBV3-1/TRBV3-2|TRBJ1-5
TGTGCCAGCAGCCAAGATTGGACAGGGTCTCAGCCCCAGCATTTT
CASSQDWTGSQPQHF
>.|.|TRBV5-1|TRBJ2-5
TGCGCCAGCAGCTTGGGCTCGGGGGTGCGAAAAGAGACCCAGTACTTC
CASSLGSGVRKETQYF
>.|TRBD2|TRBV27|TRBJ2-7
TGTGCCAGCAGGGCCGGACTAGCGGGCTCCTACGAGCAGTACTTC
CASRAGLAGSYEQYF
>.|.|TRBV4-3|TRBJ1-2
TGCGCCAGCAGCCAAGATGAGCTGGTCTATGGCTACACCTTC
CASSQDELVYGYTF
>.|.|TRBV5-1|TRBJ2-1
TGCGCCAGCAGCTTGGGAGGGACTGGACATGGGAATGAGCAGTTCTTC
CASSLGGTGHGNEQFF
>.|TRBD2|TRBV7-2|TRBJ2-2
TGTGCCAGCAGCGCGGGCGGGGGAGTCGGGGAGCTGTTTTTT
CASSAGGGVGELFF
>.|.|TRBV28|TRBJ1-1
TGTGCCAGCAGTCCAAACGCGCCGTCCAACACTGAAGCTTTCTTT
CASSPNAPSNTEAFF
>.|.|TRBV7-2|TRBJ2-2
TGTGCCAGCAGCTTAGCACCCCCCGGCACCGGGGAGCTGTTTTTT
CASSLAPPGTGELFF
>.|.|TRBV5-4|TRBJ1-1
TGTGCCAGCAGCTTGGGGGGACTGAACACTGAAGCTTTCTTT
CASSLGGLNTEAFF
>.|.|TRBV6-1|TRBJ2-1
TGTGCCAGCAGTGAAGCGACAGGAGATCCAAATGAGCAGTTCTTC
CASSEATGDPNEQFF
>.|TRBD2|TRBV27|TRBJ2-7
TGTGCCAGCAGGATGACTAGCGGGATGGGCTACGAGCAGTACTTC
CASRMTSGMGYEQYF
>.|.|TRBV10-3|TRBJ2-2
TGTGCCATCAATGGGCAATTGAACACCGGGGAGCTGTTTTTT
CAINGQLNTGELFF
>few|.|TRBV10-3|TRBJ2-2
TGTGCCTCCGGCGGGGGCGGGAGCCTCACCGGGGAGCTGTTTTTT
CASGGGGSLTGELFF
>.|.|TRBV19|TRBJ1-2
TGTGCCAGTTCCCGTCTCCCGGGGGCCCTCTCTAACTATGGCTACACCTTC
CASSRLPGALSNYGYTF
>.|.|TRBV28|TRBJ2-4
TGTGCCAGCAGTCCACCCCCAGGGATGGTCAAAAACATTCAGTACTTC
CASSPPPGMVKNIQYF
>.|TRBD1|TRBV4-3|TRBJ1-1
TGCGCCAGCAGCCCCAGGGACAGGGGAACTGAAGCTTTCTTT
CASSPRDRGTEAFF
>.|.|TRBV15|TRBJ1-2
TGTGCCACCAGCAGCTTTGGTCAGGGGCGCGGCTATGGCTACACCTTC
CATSSFGQGRGYGYTF
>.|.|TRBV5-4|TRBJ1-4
TGTGCCAGCAGCTTGGAAGGACACGATGAAAAACTGTTTTTT
CASSLEGHDEKLFF
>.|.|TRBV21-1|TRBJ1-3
TGTGCCAGCAGCAGCAGGGGGCTTGGAAACACCATATATTTT
CASSSRGLGNTIYF
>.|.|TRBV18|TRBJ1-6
TGTGCCAGCTCCCTCTATAATTCACCCCTCCACTTT
CASSLYNSPLHF
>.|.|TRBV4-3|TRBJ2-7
TGCGCCAGCAGCCCAGGGATTTCCGCGGATTCCTACGAGCAGTACTTC
CASSPGISADSYEQYF
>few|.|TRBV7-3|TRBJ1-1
TGTGCCAGCAGCTTCCGGATCAAGAACACTGAAGCTTTCTTT
CASSFRIKNTEAFF
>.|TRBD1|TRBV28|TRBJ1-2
TGTGCCAGCAGTGGTGGACAGGGGATCCATGGCTACACCTTC
CASSGGQGIHGYTF